This T cell receptor (beta chain) is drawn from a study of graft-versus-host responses after intestinal transplantation (dated by TCRdb to the early 2020s). A note on the overall study: Multivisceral, liver-intestinal, or isolated intestinal transplants were received by the recipients. Every recipient was given anti-thymocyte globulin induction, then maintenance tacrolimus and steroids for around three years. Bulk TCR-beta CDR3 sequencing was used to track graft-versus-host and host-versus-graft alloreactive T cell clones in the graft, circulation and bone marrow after intestinal transplantation. To identify alloreactive clones, pre-transplant mixed lymphocyte reaction products were sequenced and compared with unstimulated pre-transplant donor and recipient T cells. The cohort enrolled about two dozen intestinal transplant recipients, one of whom was a retransplant, and a few patients without pretransplant specimens were excluded. Donor T cell macrochimerism was defined as a peak of at least 4% donor T cells among recipient peripheral blood mononuclear cells. Instead of going to the commercial service, samples from a few later patients were sequenced in-house on an Illumina MiSeq and processed with MiXCR.

Library preparation was by the immunoSEQ multiplex PCR assay. For most patients, genomic DNA was isolated with the Qiagen DNeasy Blood and Tissue Kit and shipped frozen to Adaptive Biotechnologies for TCR sequencing. High-throughput TCR-beta CDR3 sequencing of genomic DNA from most patients was performed by Adaptive Biotechnologies. In the original analysis: TCR sequencing data were retrieved from Adaptive's ImmunoSEQ software for roughly 17 patients, whereas a few other patients were processed with MiXCR and VDJtools. CD4 versus CD8 sorting errors were corrected by removing sequences found in both subsets at a frequency ratio below 5:1. CDR3 nucleotide sequences shared by donor and recipient were removed because the origin of these sequences could not be assigned. At least 2-fold expansion over unstimulated cells and a minimum CFSE-low frequency of 0.002% (template counts) or 0.001% (read counts) were required for clones to be classified as alloreactive. Clones were considered mappable if detected in sequenced pre-transplant spleen, lymph node, or MLR CFSE-low populations of the donor or recipient. Cumulative frequency of alloreactive clones was calculated as a percentage of all sequences weighted by copy number. Held by TCRdb, this immuneACCESS table contains in-frame sequences only and omits some clones. Under half of the omission traces to an unresolved V gene where checked; the cause of the rest is unknown. The V and J calls and clone size are taken from that table; D and trimming were inferred from the DNA. The sample contains some 130,000 clones, approximately 96% of them found a single time. The ten largest clones capture over 2.5% of the sample.

Trimmed from V: 4 bases; trimmed from J: 5 bases; junction bases lacking a gene match: 13. The CDR3 sequence holds 16 residues, the cysteine and phenylalanine included. Just the 48-base CDR3 DNA is kept, in frame starting at base 1. CDR1 and CDR2, per the germline V gene, are SGDLS and YYNGEE. The full study reports these points: GvH clones were detected in recipient bone marrow, and some appeared earlier in ileal mucosa or blood, consistent with an intestinal mucosal origin. Conclusions were limited by the relatively low number and heterogeneity of intestinal transplant patients. Early after transplant, peak levels of circulating GvH clones were found to be associated with declines in HvG clones. High GvH to HvG T cell clonal ratios were observed in the allografts of patients with donor T cell macrochimerism.

On this clone itself: The target of this receptor is not known. The input lacks base qualities; no much larger clone sits a single base away.

The sample's time point, from its label and the paper: cells obtained before transplantation from donor or recipient. CD3+CD4+ and CD3+CD8+ populations were FACS-sorted from unstimulated pre-transplant donor and recipient cells taken from spleen or lymph nodes. The chain is encoded by TRBV9 joined to TRBJ2-5; a stretch of 8 junction bases matches TRBD2. The sequence came from a human donor who received an intestinal transplant. This specimen was unstimulated CD8+ T cells sorted from spleen or lymph node cells, taken before intestinal transplant. The DNA sequence follows: TGTGCCAGCAGCTTACAAATTGGGGGCGGGAGGGAGACCCAGTACTTC. This yields the protein CASSLQIGGGRETQYF. The CDR3 plus the reference TRBV9 and TRBJ2-5 genes for the other parts give the full variable domain: DSGVTQTPKHLITATGQRVTLRCSPRSGDLSVYWYQQSLDQGLQFLIQYYNGEERAKGNILERFSAQQFPDLHSELNLSSLELGDSALYFCASSLQIGGGRETQYFGPGTRLLVL.